The T cell receptor (beta chain) described here comes from a study of T cell responses to AZD1222 COVID-19 vaccine. Germline assignment: CDR1 MDHEN and CDR2 SYDVKM. V lost 6 bases and J lost 4, with 15 bases in between. The CDR3 is 14 amino acids. Sequencing was performed with immunoSEQ multiplex PCR; in TCRdb, only in-frame clones are kept and a portion is missing. The sample holds roughly 120,000 clones, roughly 88% seen once. The sample consisted of peripheral blood, taken on day 0 of AZD1222 vaccination. This TCR came from an adult in good health. This chain joins TRBV28 and TRBJ1-1; D is unresolved. CDR3 DNA: TGTGCCAGCAGCCGGGGTAATTTTGTCACTGAAGCTTTCTTT. Its translation: CASSRGNFVTEAFF.